These 24 T cell receptor beta chains were sequenced from one sample in a study of T cells after yellow fever vaccination. TCRdb analysed the 5' RACE reads with MiXCR anew, one entry per CDR3 protein. The table includes hundreds of thousands of distinct CDR3 sequences, roughly 12% detected once. The sample was PBMCs, taken on the day of the yellow fever booster vaccination. The receptors shown here come from a man aged 30 to 45 who received the YFV17D yellow fever vaccine.

A few counts support this clonotype. V and J are TRBV7-2 and TRBJ2-3; D remains ambiguous. Germline lookup yields CDR1 SGHTA and CDR2 FQGNSA. The CDR3 sequence is 14 residues long. Trimming cost V 0 bases and J 3 bases, with 7 bases left between them. In DNA, the CDR3 is TGTGCCAGCAGCTTAGCGGTTAGAACAGATACGCAGTATTTT. As protein: CASSLAVRTDTQYF.

This clonotype came up a few times. The chain carries TRBV20-1 and TRBJ2-7; TRBD2 matches at 13 bases. The CDR3 length is 17 residues. Germline loops: CDR1 DFQATT, CDR2 SNEGSKA (reference sequence). V lost 1 base to trimming and J lost 2 bases; unmatched junction nucleotides: 8. CDR3 sequence (DNA): TGCAGTGCTAGAGTTAGAATGGGACTAGCGGGAACCTACGAGCAGTACTTC. Protein sequence: CSARVRMGLAGTYEQYF.

The chain links TRBV28 to TRBJ2-7; tentative D call: TRBD1 (5 bases). V lost 4 bases, J lost 3 bases, and 19 bases lay in between. Germline lookup yields CDR1 MDHEN and CDR2 SYDVKM. The CDR3 length is 16 residues. The CDR3 region is CASSSPLGRALYEQYF. The CDR3 coding sequence is TGTGCCAGCAGTTCCCCATTGGGCAGGGCCCTCTACGAGCAGTACTTC. Full variable domain (rest looked up from reference TRBV28 and TRBJ2-7): DVKVTQSSRYLVKRTGEKVFLECVQDMDHENMFWYRQDPGLGLRLIYFSYDVKMKEKGDIPEGYSVSREKKERFSLILESASTNQTSMYLCASSSPLGRALYEQYFGPGTRLTVT.

This clonotype was observed a handful of times. The chain has TRBV11-2 and TRBJ2-1; weak D call: TRBD1 (6 bases). The ends were cut back, 5 bases at V and 2 bases at J, with 10 bases in the middle. This CDR3 has 14 residues. CDR1 and CDR2 from the germline V gene are SGHAT and FQNNGV. DNA for the CDR3: TGTGCCAGCAGCCAGACAGGACCCTACAATGAGCAGTTCTTC. Amino acid sequence: CASSQTGPYNEQFF. The full variable domain, rest sourced from reference TRBV11-2 and TRBJ2-1, is EAGVAQSPRYKIIEKRQSVAFWCNPISGHATLYWYQQILGQGPKLLIQFQNNGVVDDSQLPKDRFSAERLKGVDSTLKIQPAKLEDSAVYLCASSQTGPYNEQFFGPGTRLTVL.

This clonotype occurred many times. This sequence joins TRBV28 and TRBJ2-7; no clear D gene. The CDR3 runs to 14 residues. The germline CDR1 and CDR2 sequences are MDHEN and SYDVKM. Trimming removed 4 bases from V and 1 base from J, with 11 bases in between. The CDR3 DNA reads TGTGCCAGCAGTTCCGCCGGGCCATCCTACGAGCAGTACTTC. Translation gives CASSSAGPSYEQYF.

The rearrangement uses TRBV6-1 and TRBJ2-3; no reliable D call. V gave up 7 bases and J gave up 6 bases, with 17 bases separating them. CDR3 length: 14 residues. Per the germline V gene, CDR1 is MNHNS and CDR2 is SASEGT. The CDR3 coding sequence is TGTGCCAGCAAGGTTGTCGGCGACGCGGATACGCAGTATTTT. Its translation is CASKVVGDADTQYF.

This clonotype was observed a few times. The chain employs TRBV19 and TRBJ2-1; D remains ambiguous. Trimming took off 0 bases at V and 3 bases at J, with 15 bases between the two ends. Germline CDR1 LNHDA, CDR2 SQIVND (reference sequence). This CDR3 comprises 17 residues. CDR3 bases: TGTGCCAGTAGTATAGACGAAGGCGCAGGTATCTACAATGAGCAGTTCTTC. This translates into CASSIDEGAGIYNEQFF.

This clonotype was recorded a few times. J is TRBJ2-2 and V is TRBV6-1; 12 positions agree with TRBD1. The CDR3 is 17 residues long. With 3 bases clipped from V and 4 bases from J, the junction kept 6 bases outside the gene matches. The germline CDR1 and CDR2 sequences are MNHNS and SASEGT. The CDR3 reads CASSEGQGAVGTGELFF. As DNA, the CDR3 is TGTGCCAGCAGTGAGGGACAGGGGGCGGTCGGCACCGGGGAGCTGTTTTTT.

The rearrangement joins TRBV29-1 to TRBJ1-5; possible D gene TRBD1, 5 bases. The ends were cut back, 6 bases at V and 0 bases at J, with 15 bases in the middle. Germline values: CDR1 SQVTM, CDR2 ANQGSEA. This CDR3 has 15 amino acids. CDR3 coding DNA: TGCAGCGTCGCCCCAGGGACCGCTAGCAATCAGCCCCAGCATTTT. This encodes CSVAPGTASNQPQHF.

This clonotype was counted a few times. The J gene is TRBJ2-5, the V gene TRBV4-3, with a possible D match to TRBD1 (6 bases). Trimming left V 1 base short and J 3 bases short, with 6 bases between. Germline CDR1 reads LGHNA; CDR2 reads YSLEER. The CDR3 runs 13 residues. The CDR3 reads CASSQGTEETQYF. In DNA form, the CDR3 reads TGCGCCAGCAGCCAAGGGACAGAAGAGACCCAGTACTTC.

This clonotype was counted many times. Mismatch with germline at one junction end may stem from a read error. This rearrangement joins TRBV27 to TRBJ1-4; tentatively, D is TRBD1 (6 bases). The CDR3 is 14 amino acids. Germline V CDR1 and CDR2: MNHEY, SMNVEV (reference sequence). CDR3 nucleotides: TGTGCCAGCAGGAGGACAGCAACGAATGAAAAACTGTTTTTT. Its protein is CASRRTATNEKLFF.

This chain uses TRBV5-1 with TRBJ2-2; D is undetermined. CDR1 SGHRS and CDR2 YFSETQ come from the germline V gene. V lost 0 bases and J lost 7, with 16 bases in between. This CDR3 region has 16 residues. The CDR3 nucleotides are TGCGCCAGCAGCTTGGATGTGGGCCCCCAGAACGGGGAGCTGTTTTTT. It yields the protein CASSLDVGPQNGELFF.

The chain carries TRBV30 and TRBJ1-1; D is undetermined. The ends were cut back, 2 bases at V and 7 bases at J, with 8 bases in the middle. Germline assignment: CDR1 GTSNPN and CDR2 SVGIG (reference sequence). The CDR3 has 11 residues. The CDR3 region is CAWSFNGEAFF. CDR3 DNA: TGTGCCTGGAGTTTCAATGGTGAAGCTTTCTTT.

This rearrangement joins TRBV7-6 to TRBJ2-1; 7 nucleotides align to TRBD2. CDR1 is SGHVS, CDR2 FNYEAQ, per germline. Trimming cost V 5 bases and J 8 bases; bases outside gene matches: 6. This CDR3 region has 13 residues. CDR3 loop: CASSPGLGHEQFF. The CDR3 bases are TGTGCCAGCAGCCCCGGACTAGGACATGAGCAGTTCTTC. Full variable domain (remainder filled in from reference TRBV7-6 and TRBJ2-1): GAGVSQSPRYKVTKRGQDVALRCDPISGHVSLYWYRQALGQGPEFLTYFNYEAQQDKSGLPNDRFSAERPEGSISTLTIQRTEQRDSAMYRCASSPGLGHEQFFGPGTRLTVL.

The chain couples TRBV11-1 to TRBJ2-3; possibly TRBD1 for D (6 bases). The germline CDR1 and CDR2 sequences are SGHAT and FQDESV (reference sequence). V lost 2 bases and J lost 7, with 10 bases in between. The CDR3 consists of 13 residues. CDR3 sequence (DNA): TGTGCCAGCAGCTTACAGGGGACGAATACGCAGTATTTT. Its protein is CASSLQGTNTQYF.

This chain uses TRBV14 with TRBJ1-1; D gene ambiguous. The CDR3 is 14 residues long. From germline, CDR1 is SGHDN and CDR2 FVKESK. Trimming shortened V by 0 bases and J by 1 base, and 6 bases separated the two germline ends. The CDR3 spells CASSQETRNTEAFF. In nucleotides, the CDR3 is TGTGCCAGCAGCCAAGAGACCCGGAACACTGAAGCTTTCTTT.

This clonotype came up a few times. This chain joins TRBV23-1 and TRBJ2-7, with D uncertain. TRBV23-1 falls under the ORF class, with uncertain function. V lost 0 bases, J lost 5 bases, and 8 bases lay in between. This CDR3 contains 13 residues. CDR3 residues: CASSQSRTHEQYF. Here the CDR3 DNA reads TGCGCCAGCAGTCAATCACGAACCCACGAGCAGTACTTC.

This clonotype was observed a handful of times. The V gene is TRBV4-2, the J gene TRBJ1-4; maybe TRBD1 (5 bases). The CDR3 spans 17 residues. V gave up 4 bases and J gave up 8 bases, with 23 bases separating them. Germline assignment: CDR1 LGHNA and CDR2 YNFKEQ. CDR3 sequence: CASSPTPKWGAEEKLFF. As DNA, the CDR3 is TGTGCCAGCAGCCCTACACCAAAGTGGGGCGCCGAGGAAAAACTGTTTTTT.

The J gene is TRBJ2-7, the V gene TRBV29-1; TRBD2 aligns across 9 bases. After removal of 1 base from V and 5 bases from J, the junction contained 6 bases not matched to a gene. CDR3 length equals 14 residues. CDR1 is SQVTM, CDR2 ANQGSEA, per germline. Here the CDR3 DNA reads TGCAGCGTTGAAGCGGATAGCGGGAGAAACGAGCAGTACTTC. Protein product: CSVEADSGRNEQYF.

This chain connects TRBV20-1 to TRBJ2-1, with D unresolved. The CDR3 has 12 amino acids. V lost 4 bases and J 16 bases, leaving 20 bases between the germline ends. Germline CDR1 and CDR2: DFQATT and SNEGSKA (reference sequence). The CDR3 loop is CSAIKPALLPFF. The CDR3 DNA follows: TGCAGTGCTATCAAACCAGCCCTCCTTCCCTTCTTC.

This clonotype has at least ten counts. V usage is TRBV27 and J usage is TRBJ2-1; TRBD1 aligns across 10 bases. Germline V gives CDR1 MNHEY, CDR2 SMNVEV (reference sequence). This CDR3 has 14 amino acids. The J segment lost 7 bases and the V segment lost 5 bases, leaving 5 bases of the junction unmatched. CDR3 loop: CASSLTGGVNEQFF. CDR3 bases: TGTGCCAGCAGTCTGACAGGGGGCGTGAATGAGCAGTTCTTC.

The rearrangement links TRBV29-1 to TRBJ1-1; no reliable D call. V was cut by 4 bases and J by 1 base, with 4 bases left in between. There are 11 residues in the CDR3. CDR1 and CDR2 from the germline V gene are SQVTM and ANQGSEA. The CDR3 loop is CSVVTNTEAFF. CDR3 bases: TGCAGCGTTGTGACGAACACTGAAGCTTTCTTT.

The V call is TRBV10-1, the J call TRBJ2-3; tentatively, D is TRBD2 (6 bases). V lost 6 bases, J lost 4 bases, and 11 bases lay in between. The CDR3 length is 13 residues. Germline V lookup: CDR1 WNHNN, CDR2 SYGVQD (reference sequence). The CDR3 DNA is TGCGCCAGCAGCGCGGGACGGCCAGATACGCAGTATTTT. This translates into CASSAGRPDTQYF.

The V gene is TRBV7-9, the J gene TRBJ2-7, with no clear D. Between the trimmed V and J ends, which lost 5 bases and 2 bases, there was a span of 19 bases. The CDR3 totals 16 residues. Germline-derived CDR1 and CDR2 are SEHNR and FQNEAQ (reference sequence). The CDR3 loop is CASSPGPRSVAYEQYF. In nucleotides, the CDR3 is TGTGCCAGCAGCCCTGGCCCTAGGAGCGTCGCCTACGAGCAGTACTTC.